This TCR beta chain was identified during a study of vaccination effects on CD4 cells after COVID-19. The study's findings and limits: Late after vaccination, infection- and vaccine-induced clones showed marked clonal contraction.

A word on this clone: Its target is not known.

Repertoires were generated with immunoSEQ multiplex PCR, while TCRdb's copy carries only in-frame clones and drops some. The table lists around 54,000 clones, around 85% of them singletons. Antigen-specific CD4+ T cell clonotypes were called by their expansion after viral peptide-pool culture in ViraFEST. After less than twelve days in culture, the CD4+ T cells were isolated. Peptides at 10 ug/ml and IL-2 at 9.5 to 10 IU/ml were added to a few million PBMC per well. Trimming took 5 bases from V and 6 from J; bases not matched to a gene: 10. The germline gives CDR1 MNHEY, CDR2 SVGEGT. The CDR3 sequence is 16 residues long.

The receptor was isolated from a human donor who received a COVID-19 vaccine. The sample consisted of CD4+ T cells from PBMCs cultured with HCoV-229E spike peptides, taken before COVID-19 vaccination. The V and J genes are TRBV6-2 or TRBV6-3 and TRBJ1-6, with TRBD1 matching over 7 bases. The CDR3 DNA reads as TGTGCCAGCAGTCCCCTCCCGGGACAGCGTAATTCACCCCTCCACTTT. This codes for CASSPLPGQRNSPLHF.